Presented here are 10 T cell receptor beta chains from one specimen sequenced in a study of high-grade serous ovarian cancer treatment subgroups. Tumor samples were obtained before definitive surgery or chemotherapy. Repertoires were generated with immunoSEQ multiplex PCR, while TCRdb's copy carries only in-frame clones and drops some. The top ten clones hold 6.4% of a sample with some 20,000 clones, about 68% of them seen once. Specimen: tumor tissue. The receptors here all came from a human donor with high-grade serous ovarian cancer.

The V and J genes are TRBV7-9 and TRBJ2-3; 13 bases fit TRBD2. The CDR3 totals 16 residues. J was trimmed by 5 bases and V by 5 bases; bases with no gene match: 7. The germline V gene has CDR1 SEHNR and CDR2 FQNEAQ (reference sequence). Here the CDR3 reads CASSRPGLAGIDTQYF. For the CDR3, the DNA is TGTGCCAGCAGCAGGCCGGGACTAGCGGGGATAGATACGCAGTATTTT.

Here the CDR3 reads CASRAGTEAFF. Written as DNA, the CDR3 is TGTGCCAGCAGGGCCGGGACAGAAGCTTTCTTT. This chain uses TRBV7-8 with TRBJ1-1, with a possible D match to TRBD1 (6 bases). Germline CDR1 is SGHVS and CDR2 is FQNEAQ. V dropped 6 bases and J dropped 8 bases, with 10 bases sitting between them. The CDR3 runs to 11 residues.

The chain has TRBV6-5 and TRBJ1-3; TRBD1 aligns across 8 bases. Per germline, CDR1 MNHEY and CDR2 SVGAGI. The CDR3 contains 15 residues. V gave up 2 bases and J gave up 3 bases; unmatched junction bases: 3. The CDR3 is CASSYGTGFGNTIYF. The CDR3 DNA is TGTGCCAGCAGTTACGGGACAGGATTTGGAAACACCATATATTTT.

This chain connects TRBV30 to TRBJ2-7, with 9 bases lining up with TRBD2. Unmatched junction bases numbered 2, after V lost 4 bases and J lost 1 base. In germline, CDR1 is GTSNPN, CDR2 SVGIG (reference sequence). CDR3 length: 13 amino acids. CDR3: CAWNAGGSYEQYF. CDR3 sequence (DNA): TGTGCCTGGAACGCGGGAGGGTCCTACGAGCAGTACTTC. Full variable domain (rest looked up from reference TRBV30 and TRBJ2-7): SQTIHQWPATLVQPVGSPLSLECTVEGTSNPNLYWYRQAAGRGLQLLFYSVGIGQISSEVPQNLSASRPQDRQFILSSKKLLLSDSGFYLCAWNAGGSYEQYFGPGTRLTVT.

The chain couples TRBV29-1 to TRBJ2-2; D uncertain. Trimming removed 7 bases from V and 2 bases from J, with 5 bases in between. The germline V gene has CDR1 SQVTM and CDR2 ANQGSEA. The CDR3 extends over 11 amino acids. CDR3: CSGRNTGELFF. CDR3 sequence (DNA): TGCAGCGGCCGTAACACCGGGGAGCTGTTTTTT.

The chain uses TRBV10-3 and TRBJ2-3; 12 bases are a match to TRBD2. The CDR3 has 17 amino acids. Germline CDR1 ENHRY, CDR2 SYGVKD. V lost 0 bases, J lost 4 bases, and 5 bases stayed unmatched. CDR3 sequence reads: CAISESQTSGSADTQYF. The CDR3 region has the DNA TGTGCCATCAGTGAGTCCCAGACTAGCGGGAGCGCAGATACGCAGTATTTT.

The chain couples TRBV7-9 to TRBJ2-1; TRBD2 agrees at 7 bases. Germline CDR1 reads SEHNR; CDR2 reads FQNEAQ (reference sequence). The CDR3 is 17 residues long. V gave up 3 bases and J gave up 5 bases; unmatched junction bases: 13. In DNA, the CDR3 is TGTGCCAGCAGCTTCCCCTCTAGCGGAAGCGGAGACAATGAGCAGTTCTTC. It encodes CASSFPSSGSGDNEQFF.

The chain carries TRBV19 and TRBJ2-6, with TRBD1 as a possible D gene (5 bases). This CDR3 contains 17 residues. V shed 2 bases and J shed 0 bases, with 11 bases lying between them. Germline assignment: CDR1 LNHDA and CDR2 SQIVND (reference sequence). The chain's CDR3 is CASSISTGVSGANVLTF. The CDR3 bases are TGTGCCAGTAGTATATCTACAGGCGTCTCTGGGGCCAACGTCCTGACTTTC.

This chain connects TRBV27 to TRBJ1-2; D gene ambiguous. Germline CDR1 is MNHEY and CDR2 is SMNVEV (reference sequence). CDR3 length: 14 residues. V gave up 7 bases and J gave up 0 bases, with 12 bases separating them. The chain's CDR3 is CASTSRWPNYGYTF. CDR3 in DNA: TGTGCCAGCACCTCCCGGTGGCCTAACTATGGCTACACCTTC.

The chain combines TRBV27 with TRBJ1-5; D remains ambiguous. V lost 4 bases and J lost 6, with 10 bases in between. The CDR3 totals 13 residues. CDR1 and CDR2 from the germline V gene are MNHEY and SMNVEV (reference sequence). The CDR3 sequence is CASSSVIGQPQHF. The CDR3 DNA follows: TGTGCCAGCAGTTCGGTTATAGGTCAGCCCCAGCATTTT.